This T cell receptor beta chain came from a study of blood T cell repertoires in COVID-19. Study at large: T cells, B-cell-depleted T cells, or PBMCs supplied cDNA or gDNA.

Profiling relied on immunoSEQ multiplex PCR, and the TCRdb table lists in-frame clones only, not all of them. This sample has 250,000 to 350,000 clones, with nearly 90% found just once. Sequencing was carried out using PBMCs or T cells enriched from blood (not recorded which). This TCR was sampled from a woman younger than 35 with acute COVID-19.

The CDR3: CATSRDLESDGYTF. The CDR3 DNA follows: TGTGCCACCAGCAGAGATCTGGAGAGTGATGGCTACACCTTC. The rearrangement uses TRBV15 and TRBJ1-2; D gene uncertain. V lost 0 bases and J 6 bases, leaving 11 bases between the germline ends. The CDR3 is 14 residues long. CDR1 is LNHNV, CDR2 YYDKDF, per germline (reference sequence). The full variable domain, with the rest looked up from reference TRBV15 and TRBJ1-2, is DAMVIQNPRYQVTQFGKPVTLSCSQTLNHNVMYWYQQKSSQAPKLLFHYYDKDFNNEADTPDNFQSRRPNTSFCFLDIRSPGLGDTAMYLCATSRDLESDGYTFGSGTRLTVV.